This T cell receptor beta chain was sequenced for a study of blood T cell repertoires in COVID-19. The overall study: The United States, Italy and Spain supplied acute and convalescent COVID-19 samples.

Original handling: Cell counts per sample came from amplifying reference gene primers. Using immunoSEQ multiplex PCR, the repertoire was profiled, and TCRdb retains in-frame clones only, with some absent. The DNA was the basis for D and trimming; V, J and clone size are from that table. The sample shows fewer than 180,000 clones, over 65% of them seen only once. Trimming cost V 9 bases and J 5 bases, with 19 bases left between them. The CDR3 loop spans 14 amino acids. CDR1 is LNHNV and CDR2 is YYDKDF in the germline V gene (reference sequence). What was sequenced was peripheral blood. This chain joins TRBV15 and TRBJ2-5; tentative D call: TRBD1 (6 bases). This clonotype originated in a man aged 65 to 85 with acute or convalescent COVID-19. CDR3 loop: CATSPGNQGETQYF. In DNA, the CDR3 is TGTGCCACAAGTCCGGGAAATCAGGGGGAGACCCAGTACTTC. Supplemented by reference TRBV15 and TRBJ2-5, the full variable domain reads DAMVIQNPRYQVTQFGKPVTLSCSQTLNHNVMYWYQQKSSQAPKLLFHYYDKDFNNEADTPDNFQSRRPNTSFCFLDIRSPGLGDTAMYLCATSPGNQGETQYFGPGTRLLVL.